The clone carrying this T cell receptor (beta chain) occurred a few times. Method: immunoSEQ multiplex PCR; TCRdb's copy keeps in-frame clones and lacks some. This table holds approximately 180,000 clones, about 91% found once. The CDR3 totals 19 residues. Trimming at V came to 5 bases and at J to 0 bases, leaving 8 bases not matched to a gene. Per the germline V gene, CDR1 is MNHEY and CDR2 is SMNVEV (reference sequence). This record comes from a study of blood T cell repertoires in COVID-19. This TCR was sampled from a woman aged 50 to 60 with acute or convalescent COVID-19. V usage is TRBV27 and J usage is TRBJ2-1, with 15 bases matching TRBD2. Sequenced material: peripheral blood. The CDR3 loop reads CASSPWTSGGDFSYNEQFF. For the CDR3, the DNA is TGTGCCAGCAGTCCATGGACTAGCGGGGGGGACTTCTCCTACAATGAGCAGTTCTTC.